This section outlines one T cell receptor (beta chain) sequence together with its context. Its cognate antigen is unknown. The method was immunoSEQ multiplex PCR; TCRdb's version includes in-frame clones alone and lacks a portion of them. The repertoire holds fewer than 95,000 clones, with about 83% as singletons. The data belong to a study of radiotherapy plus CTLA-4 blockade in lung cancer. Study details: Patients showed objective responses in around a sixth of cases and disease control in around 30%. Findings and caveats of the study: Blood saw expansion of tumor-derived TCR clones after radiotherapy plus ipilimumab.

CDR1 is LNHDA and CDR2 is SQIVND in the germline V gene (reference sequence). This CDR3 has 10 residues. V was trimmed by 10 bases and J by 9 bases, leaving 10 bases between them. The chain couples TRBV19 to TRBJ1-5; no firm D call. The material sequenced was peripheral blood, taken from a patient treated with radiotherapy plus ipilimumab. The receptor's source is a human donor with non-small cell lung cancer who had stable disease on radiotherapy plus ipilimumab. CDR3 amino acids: CATLGGPQHF. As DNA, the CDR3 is TGTGCCACCTTGGGAGGGCCCCAGCATTTT.